These 6 T cell receptor beta chains originate from one sample sequenced in a study of cytomegalovirus exposure and HLA in healthy donors. With 60 Vbeta and 13 Jbeta primers, the PCR was carried out. Some clones are missing from TCRdb's copy, which holds only in-frame ones; the method was immunoSEQ multiplex PCR. The sample is made up of some 110,000 clones, and the top ten hold roughly 3.5% of it. The sequenced material came from PBMCs. The receptor set was obtained from a man aged 25 to 45 in good health and CMV-seronegative.

This chain links TRBV7-7 with TRBJ2-5, with 8 bases identical to TRBD1. The J segment lost 7 bases and the V segment lost 5 bases, leaving 9 bases of the junction unmatched. Germline values: CDR1 SSHAT, CDR2 FNYEAQ (reference sequence). The CDR3 runs to 14 residues. Here the CDR3 DNA reads TGTGCCAGCAGCACGGGGACAGGTGATCGGACCCAGTACTTC. Its protein is CASSTGTGDRTQYF.

V and J are TRBV6-5 and TRBJ1-2, with TRBD1 as a possible D gene (6 bases). Trimming stripped 0 bases from V and 7 bases from J, with 15 bases between. Germline CDR1 reads MNHEY; CDR2 reads SVGAGI. The CDR3 is made up of 15 amino acids. The CDR3 DNA sequence: TGTGCCAGCAGTTACTCGAGGACAGCCCCTGGTGGCTACACCTTC. Protein sequence: CASSYSRTAPGGYTF.

This chain joins TRBV5-1 and TRBJ2-3; D may be TRBD1 (5 bases). This CDR3 comprises 14 residues. CDR1 is SGHRS, CDR2 YFSETQ, per germline. Trimming pared 0 bases from V and 2 bases from J, leaving 7 bases between. CDR3 sequence: CASSLGQFTDTQYF. The CDR3 nucleotides read TGCGCCAGCAGCTTGGGACAGTTCACAGATACGCAGTATTTT.

As concerns this clone: The junction and the germline gene differ at one end; a read error may be behind it. The J gene is TRBJ1-2, the V gene TRBV2; unclear D gene. This CDR3 region has 10 residues. Germline CDR1 SNHLY, CDR2 FYNNEI. CDR3 protein: CASSEPSMSF. CDR3 DNA: TGTGCCAGCAGTGAACCGAGCATGTCCTTC.

The chain recombines TRBV11-2 with TRBJ2-7; D is ambiguous. The germline V and J ends were trimmed by 4 bases and 4 bases, with 8 bases remaining between them. CDR1 is SGHAT, CDR2 FQNNGV, per germline. The CDR3 totals 12 residues. In nucleotides, the CDR3 is TGTGCCAGCAGCTCCCCCAGGTACGAGCAGTACTTC. Translating it yields CASSSPRYEQYF.

This chain joins TRBV25-1 and TRBJ2-7, with no clear D. The CDR3 has 14 amino acids. V lost 4 bases and J lost 3, with 13 bases in between. Germline values: CDR1 MGHDK, CDR2 SYGVNS. CDR3 bases: TGTGCCAGCAGTGCGACTTCCCACCGCTACGAGCAGTACTTC. This encodes CASSATSHRYEQYF.